This TCR beta chain came from a study of CD8+CD57+ T cells in acquired aplastic anemia. Across the whole study: Sorted cells (CD4+ and CD8+) yielded DNA amounts that averaged about 3.1 ug. Reads per healthy sample averaged around 10 million (CD4+) and under 12 million (CD8+).

The CDR3 extends over 15 amino acids. Germline assignment: CDR1 SGHDN and CDR2 FVKESK. With regard to this clonotype: Compared with germline, one end of the junction differs, possibly owing to a read error.

Profiling that covered TCR beta VDJ and CDR3 relied on genomic DNA as its template. TCRdb reprocessed the reads with MiXCR, giving one entry per CDR3 protein. The sample holds about 420,000 distinct CDR3 sequences, 60% to 80% seen once. V usage is TRBV14 and J usage is TRBJ1-6, with D possibly being TRBD1 (5 bases). This receptor was identified in a human donor in good health, serving as a control. The sample was sorted CD4+, CD8+, or CD8+CD57+ T cells (not recorded which) from PBMCs. The DNA of the CDR3 is TGTGCCAGCAGCTTACACAGGTGGAGTAATTCTCCCCTCCACTTT. Protein sequence: CASSLHRWSNSPLHF.